The rows below give T cell receptor beta chains drawn from one sample of a study of Ad26.COV2.S vaccination and SARS-CoV-2 variants. Sequenced by immunoSEQ multiplex PCR; TCRdb stores in-frame clones only, minus some. The sample holds roughly 300,000 clones, approximately 90% seen once. Specimen: peripheral blood, collected in a trial of Ad26.COV2.S vaccine versus placebo. The receptors here all came from a person between 18 and 60 years old who received the Ad26.COV2.S COVID-19 vaccine or a placebo. Each CDR3 is given with its conserved first and last residue. Fields, in order: D gene, V gene, J gene, clone size, CDR3 protein, CDR3 DNA. A D gene is named only where the DNA matches it firmly. Part of the rows lack a size; the others show once, few, many or a class for expanded clones.

>.|TRBV25-1|TRBJ1-1|few
CASSEYKDTEAFF
TGTGCCAGCAGTGAATATAAAGACACTGAAGCTTTCTTT
>.|TRBV5-4|TRBJ1-1|.
CASSRLQGSSEAFF
TGTGCCAGCAGCCGCTTGCAAGGTTCTAGTGAAGCTTTCTTT
>.|TRBV19|TRBJ1-2|.
CASSRQNGYTF
TGTGCCAGTAGTCGTCAGAATGGCTACACCTTC
>.|TRBV30|TRBJ2-5|.
CAWSNRVGETQYF
TGTGCCTGGAGTAACAGGGTCGGAGAGACCCAGTACTTC
>.|TRBV7-3|TRBJ2-2|.
CASSLQGAAGELFF
TGTGCCAGCAGCTTACAGGGTGCAGCCGGGGAGCTGTTTTTT
>.|TRBV6-5|TRBJ1-1|.
CASSYGGSGSTEAFF
TGTGCCAGCAGTTACGGGGGGTCAGGGAGCACTGAAGCTTTCTTT
>.|TRBV21-1|TRBJ2-2|.
CASSPWGQGALAGAHTGELFF
.
>.|TRBV6-5|TRBJ1-1|.
CASNAGLGNTEAFF
TGTGCCAGCAATGCCGGTTTGGGGAACACTGAAGCTTTCTTT
>.|TRBV6-2/TRBV6-3|TRBJ1-2|.
CASSYRGRGYTF
TGTGCCAGCAGTTATCGGGGTCGCGGCTACACCTTC
>.|TRBV7-8|TRBJ2-2|.
CASSLRLDPGELFF
TGTGCCAGCAGCTTAAGACTAGATCCCGGGGAGCTGTTTTTT
>TRBD1|TRBV6-5|TRBJ1-5|.
CASSQDRAGNQPQHF
TGTGCCAGCAGTCAGGACAGGGCTGGCAATCAGCCCCAGCATTTT
>.|TRBV6-2/TRBV6-3|TRBJ1-1|few
CASSYRGRDTEAFF
TGTGCCAGCAGTTATCGGGGGCGAGACACTGAAGCTTTCTTT
>.|TRBV5-6|TRBJ2-1|.
CASSLERVSSYNEQFF
TGTGCCAGCAGCTTGGAGCGCGTGAGCTCCTACAATGAGCAGTTCTTC
>.|TRBV29-1|TRBJ2-1|.
CSVEASYEQFF
TGCAGCGTTGAAGCTAGCTATGAGCAGTTCTTC
>.|TRBV18|TRBJ1-1|.
CASSQISGANTEAFF
TGTGCCAGCTCACAGATTTCCGGGGCGAACACTGAAGCTTTCTTT
>.|TRBV6-2/TRBV6-3|TRBJ1-4|.
CASSYGDTTNEKLFF
TGTGCCAGCAGTTACGGGGATACAACTAATGAAAAACTGTTTTTT
>.|TRBV5-6|TRBJ1-2|.
CASSLGFGGAGFGYTF
TGTGCCAGCAGCTTGGGATTCGGAGGGGCGGGCTTTGGCTACACCTTC
>.|TRBV2|TRBJ2-3|.
CASSEGHGGGTDTQYF
TGTGCCAGCAGTGAGGGCCATGGGGGCGGTACAGATACGCAGTATTTT
>.|TRBV28|TRBJ2-6|.
CASSEGTNVLTF
TGTGCCAGCAGTGAGGGGACCAACGTCCTGACTTTC
>.|TRBV19|TRBJ1-5|.
CASNLDRRLNQPQHF
TGTGCCAGTAACCTCGACAGGAGACTAAATCAGCCCCAGCATTTT
>TRBD1|TRBV14|TRBJ2-7|.
CASSQDKGPGQLIYEQYF
TGTGCCAGCAGCCAAGATAAAGGACCGGGACAGCTGATCTACGAGCAGTACTTC
>TRBD1|TRBV18|TRBJ2-5|.
CASSPGTGQETQYF
TGTGCCAGCTCACCGGGGACAGGTCAAGAGACCCAGTACTTC
>TRBD1|TRBV12-5|TRBJ2-5|.
CASGLTGASQETQYF
TGTGCTAGTGGTTTGACAGGGGCATCACAAGAGACCCAGTACTTC
>.|TRBV7-6|TRBJ2-5|.
CASSSTGLQETQYF
TGTGCCAGCAGCTCCACAGGGCTTCAAGAGACCCAGTACTTC
>TRBD1|TRBV2|TRBJ1-4|.
CASSESRQGGEKLFF
TGTGCCAGCAGTGAGAGTCGACAGGGTGGGGAAAAACTGTTTTTT
>TRBD1|TRBV7-9|TRBJ2-1|.
CASSSGQGAAYNEQFF
TGTGCCAGCAGCTCCGGACAGGGGGCTGCCTACAATGAGCAGTTCTTC
>TRBD1|TRBV18|TRBJ1-1|.
CASSPTTGANTEAFF
TGTGCCAGCTCTCCTACCACAGGGGCGAACACTGAAGCTTTCTTT
>.|TRBV9|TRBJ2-1|.
CASSVVLLGEQFF
TGTGCCAGCAGCGTAGTACTTTTGGGTGAGCAGTTCTTC
>.|TRBV4-2|TRBJ1-2|once
CASSQALGQYGYTF
TGTGCCAGCAGCCAGGCCTTGGGGCAGTATGGCTACACCTTC
>.|TRBV5-4|TRBJ2-4|.
CASSLAGAKNIQYF
TGTGCCAGCAGCTTGGCCGGGGCCAAAAACATTCAGTACTTC
>.|TRBV6-1|TRBJ1-1|.
CASSEVSLGTEAFF
TGTGCCAGCAGTGAAGTCAGCCTCGGGACTGAAGCTTTCTTT
>.|TRBV20-1|TRBJ2-1|.
CSIGHEQFF
TGCAGCATCGGACATGAGCAGTTCTTC
>TRBD1|TRBV7-8|TRBJ1-4|.
CASSVGTATNEKLFF
TGTGCCAGCAGCGTCGGGACAGCAACTAATGAAAAACTGTTTTTT
>.|TRBV19|TRBJ1-1|once
CASSIRRERRNTEAFF
TGTGCCAGTAGTATAAGAAGGGAACGAAGGAACACTGAAGCTTTCTTT
>.|TRBV5-6|TRBJ2-7|.
CASSLVPDSYEQYF
TGTGCCAGCAGCTTGGTTCCTGACTCCTACGAGCAGTACTTC
>.|TRBV5-6|TRBJ1-2|.
CASSLWEGTRGYTF
TGTGCCAGCAGCTTGTGGGAAGGGACGCGTGGCTACACCTTC
>.|TRBV2|TRBJ2-5|.
CASSEVIAEETQYF
TGTGCCAGCAGTGAGGTGATAGCGGAAGAGACCCAGTACTTC
>TRBD1|TRBV6-2/TRBV6-3|TRBJ1-5|.
CASSYGSRERGRGQPQHF
TGTGCCAGCAGTTATGGGAGCCGCGAGAGGGGGCGCGGTCAGCCCCAGCATTTT
>TRBD2|TRBV6-5|TRBJ2-5|.
CASSYHGTSRETQYF
TGTGCCAGCAGTTATCACGGGACTAGCAGAGAGACCCAGTACTTC
>TRBD1|TRBV3-1/TRBV3-2|TRBJ1-3|.
CASSRLQGSGNTIYF
TGTGCCAGCAGCCGACTACAGGGGTCTGGAAACACCATATATTTT
>.|TRBV18|TRBJ1-5|once
CASSLKGGNQPQHF
TGTGCCAGCTCGCTCAAGGGCGGCAATCAGCCCCAGCATTTT
>TRBD2|TRBV15|TRBJ2-3|.
CATSRERGLSGRATTDTQYF
TGTGCCACCAGCAGAGAAAGGGGGCTTAGCGGGAGGGCTACCACAGATACGCAGTATTTT
>TRBD1|TRBV7-2|TRBJ1-2|.
CASSFYTGGAGYTF
TGTGCCAGCAGCTTCTATACAGGGGGCGCGGGCTACACCTTC
>.|TRBV10-3|TRBJ2-2|.
CAIRDYTGELFF
TGTGCCATTAGAGATTACACCGGGGAGCTGTTTTTT
>.|TRBV5-6|TRBJ2-1|.
CASSLGDSRFQFF
TGTGCCAGCAGCTTGGGTGACAGCCGCTTCCAGTTCTTC
>.|TRBV4-1|TRBJ2-1|.
CASSLASRYNEQFF
TGCGCCAGCAGCCTGGCTAGCCGCTACAATGAGCAGTTCTTC
>TRBD2|TRBV5-1|TRBJ2-1|once
CASSLPRTSGHNEQFF
TGCGCCAGCAGCTTACCTCGGACTAGCGGGCACAATGAGCAGTTCTTC
>TRBD1|TRBV24-1|TRBJ2-5|.
CATSERDRHGEAQYF
TGTGCCACCAGTGAGCGGGACAGGCATGGAGAGGCCCAGTACTTC
>TRBD1|TRBV4-3|TRBJ2-7|.
CASSQSRTGTYEQYF
TGCGCCAGCAGCCAATCACGGACAGGGACCTACGAGCAGTACTTC
>TRBD2|TRBV3-1/TRBV3-2|TRBJ2-5|.
CASSSGTSGRRQETQYF
TGTGCCAGCAGTTCCGGGACTAGCGGGAGGCGGCAAGAGACCCAGTACTTC
>TRBD1|TRBV9|TRBJ2-1|.
CASSATGTGYNEQFF
TGTGCCAGCAGCGCGACAGGGACCGGCTACAATGAGCAGTTCTTC
>.|TRBV27|TRBJ1-6|.
CASSQGPYNSPLHF
TGTGCCAGCAGTCAGGGGCCCTATAATTCACCCCTCCACTTT
>.|TRBV5-6|TRBJ1-1|.
CASSFGMNTEAFF
TGTGCCAGCAGCTTTGGGATGAACACTGAAGCTTTCTTT
>.|TRBV29-1|TRBJ1-2|.
CSVDAGQGYGYTF
TGCAGCGTTGATGCAGGGCAGGGCTATGGCTACACCTTC
>.|TRBV6-1|TRBJ1-2|once
CASSESGKGYTF
TGTGCCAGCAGTGAGAGCGGAAAAGGCTACACCTTC